This section outlines one TCR beta chain sequence together with its context. CDR3 length: 14 amino acids. Per the germline V gene, CDR1 is SGHTA and CDR2 is FQGNSA. V trimming: 6 bases; J trimming: 10 bases; junction bases outside the gene matches: 8. No alpha-beta pairing information exists for these sequences. Sequencing used immunoSEQ multiplex PCR; TCRdb keeps in-frame clones, though not all of them. This table holds around 60,000 clones, about four fifths found once. The data were taken from a study of T cells in tuberculosis. Points from the study as a whole: The stringent gate may have excluded weak CD1B-GMM tetramer binders.

After thawing and overnight rest, PBMC were stained with GMM-loaded CD1B tetramer, viability dye and anti-CD3 for sorting. C32 glucose monomycolate from Rhodococcus equi was loaded onto the CD1B tetramers. This chain joins TRBV7-2 and TRBJ1-6; 8 bases align to TRBD1. The source is an adult woman with latent tuberculosis. Sequencing used CD1b-GMM tetramer-negative cells sorted from PBMCs. The CDR3 DNA reads as TGTGCCAGCAGAACTGGACAGGGCCCCTCACCCCTCCACTTT. Translating it yields CASRTGQGPSPLHF.